The entry below describes one T cell receptor (beta chain). The target antigen is unknown. This specimen comes from a study of vaccination and CD4 T cells after COVID-19. Turning to the study itself: The cells in question were stimulated using overlapping spike peptides derived from SARS-CoV-2, HCoV-NL63, HCoV-OC43 and HCoV-229E.

The treatment denotes: roughly ten-day PBMC culture with coronavirus spike peptide pools or control peptides (ViraFEST assay). V was trimmed by 3 bases and J by 3 bases, leaving 16 bases between them. CDR1 is SEHNR and CDR2 is FQNEAQ in the germline V gene (reference sequence). The CDR3 is 16 amino acids. Sequenced with the Oncomine TCR Beta short-read assay was DNA taken from cultured CD4+ T cells. CD4+ T cells were cultured, and genomic DNA was extracted from them. MiXCR, applied by TCRdb to the PCR reads, yields one record per CDR3 protein. The table includes some 20,000 distinct CDR3 sequences, roughly 40% detected once.

Here the sequenced sample was CD4+ T cells from blood, cultured in vitro, taken after SARS-CoV-2 vaccination. The gene calls are TRBV7-9 and TRBJ2-3; D is undetermined. The receptor was isolated from a human donor who had recovered from COVID-19. Written as DNA, the CDR3 is TGTGCCAGCAGCTTCAGCCTAGGTGGTGGTACAGATACGCAGTATTTT. As protein: CASSFSLGGGTDTQYF.